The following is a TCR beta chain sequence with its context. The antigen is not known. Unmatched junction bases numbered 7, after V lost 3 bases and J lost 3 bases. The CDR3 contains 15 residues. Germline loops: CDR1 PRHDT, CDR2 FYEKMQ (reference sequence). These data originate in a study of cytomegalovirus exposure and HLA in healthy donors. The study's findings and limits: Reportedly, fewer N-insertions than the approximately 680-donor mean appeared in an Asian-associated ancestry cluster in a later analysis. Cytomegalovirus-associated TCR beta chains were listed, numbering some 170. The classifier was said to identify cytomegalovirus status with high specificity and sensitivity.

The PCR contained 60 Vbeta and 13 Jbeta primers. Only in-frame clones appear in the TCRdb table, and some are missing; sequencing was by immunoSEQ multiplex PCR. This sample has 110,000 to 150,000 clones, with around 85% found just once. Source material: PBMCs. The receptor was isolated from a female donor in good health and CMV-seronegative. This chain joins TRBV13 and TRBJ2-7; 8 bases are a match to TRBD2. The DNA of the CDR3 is TGTGCCAGCAGCTTTAATAGCGGGACGCGCTACGAGCAGTACTTC. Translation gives CASSFNSGTRYEQYF. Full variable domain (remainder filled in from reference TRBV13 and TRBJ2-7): AAGVIQSPRHLIKEKRETATLKCYPIPRHDTVYWYQQGPGQDPQFLISFYEKMQSDKGSIPDRFSAQQFSDYHSELNMSSLELGDSALYFCASSFNSGTRYEQYFGPGTRLTVT.